Listed here are 7 T cell receptor beta chains from one sample, sequenced in a study of human T cells and chemical hapten exposure. The time point is: patch test 1, 2 weeks after DPC sensitization. Indicated treatment: therapeutic diphenylcyclopropenone sensitization with weekly scalp DPC. TCRdb passed the RACE reads through MiXCR, listing each CDR3 protein once. This table holds roughly 380,000 distinct CDR3 sequences, roughly 4.8% found once. Sample: whole blood, taken in connection with sensitization to the hapten diphenylcyclopropenone (DPC). The origin of the receptors is a woman in her 50s with alopecia areata. Some clones in this sample may be carry-over from other donors' samples.

There are many counts of this clonotype. This chain links TRBV6-1 with TRBJ1-5; D gene ambiguous. The V end lost 0 bases, the J end lost 6 bases, and 6 bases lay between the germline ends. CDR1 and CDR2 (germline): MNHNS, SASEGT. The CDR3 totals 13 residues. This CDR3 is CASSEALAQPQHF. In DNA, the CDR3 is TGTGCCAGCAGTGAAGCGCTGGCTCAGCCCCAGCATTTT.

This clonotype has more than one count but fewer than ten. The rearrangement links TRBV3-1 to TRBJ1-1; D remains ambiguous. CDR3 length: 13 amino acids. Germline V gene sequence: CDR1 LGHDT, CDR2 YNNKEL (reference sequence). V dropped 6 bases and J dropped 3 bases, with 11 bases sitting between them. In DNA, the CDR3 is TGTGCCAGCAGGCCCCAGTGGGACACTGAAGCTTTCTTT. Its protein product is CASRPQWDTEAFF.

This clonotype has ten or more counts. The chain uses TRBV4-1 and TRBJ2-3; possibly TRBD1 for D (7 bases). Germline CDR1 MGHRA, CDR2 YSYEKL. The CDR3 has 12 residues. The ends were cut back, 4 bases at V and 12 bases at J, with 14 bases in the middle. The CDR3 is CASSRGTALQYF. The CDR3 coding sequence is TGCGCCAGCAGCCGCGGGACAGCGCTCCAGTATTTT.

This clonotype has ten or more counts. This chain links TRBV6-5 with TRBJ1-2; 8 nucleotides match TRBD1. V shed 6 bases and J 8 bases; nucleotides not matched to a gene: 8. The germline V gene has CDR1 MNHEY and CDR2 SVGAGI. The CDR3 totals 13 residues. The CDR3 loop is CASSPQGGSGYTF. The DNA of the CDR3 is TGTGCCAGCAGCCCACAGGGGGGTTCAGGCTACACCTTC.

This clonotype has ten or more counts. The gene calls are TRBV2 and TRBJ1-1, with 8 bases identical to TRBD1. V gave up 1 base and J gave up 5 bases; unmatched junction bases: 3. The CDR3 extends over 14 amino acids. Germline V gene data show CDR1 as SNHLY and CDR2 as FYNNEI. The CDR3 spells CASSEGTGKTEAFF. In nucleotides, the CDR3 is TGTGCCAGCAGTGAAGGGACAGGGAAGACTGAAGCTTTCTTT.

The sample holds many counts of this clonotype. Here the CDR3 reads CASSIDRLSTDTQYF. DNA of the CDR3: TGTGCCAGCAGCATCGACAGGCTTAGCACAGATACGCAGTATTTT. The chain uses TRBV7-2 and TRBJ2-3, with a possible D match to TRBD1 (6 bases). V gave up 5 bases and J gave up 0 bases, with 12 bases separating them. The CDR3 runs 15 residues. The germline gives CDR1 SGHTA, CDR2 FQGNSA.

This clonotype was recorded many times. The genes are TRBV12-3 or TRBV12-4 and TRBJ1-1; D might be TRBD1 (5 bases). Deletions cut 3 bases from V and 5 bases from J, with 13 bases between. The CDR3 has 14 residues. The CDR3: CASSFAPGETEAFF. The CDR3, as DNA: TGTGCCAGCAGTTTCGCTCCGGGGGAGACTGAAGCTTTCTTT.